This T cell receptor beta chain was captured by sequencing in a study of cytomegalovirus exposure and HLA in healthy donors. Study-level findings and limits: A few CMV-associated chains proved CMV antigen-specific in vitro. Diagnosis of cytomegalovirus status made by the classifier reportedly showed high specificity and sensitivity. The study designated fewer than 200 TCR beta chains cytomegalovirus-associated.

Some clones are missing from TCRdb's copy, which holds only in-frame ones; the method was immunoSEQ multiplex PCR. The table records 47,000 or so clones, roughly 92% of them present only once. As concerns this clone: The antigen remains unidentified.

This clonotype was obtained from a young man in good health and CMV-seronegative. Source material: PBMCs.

CDR3 region: CASKTPRDTQYF. CDR3 bases: TGTGCCAGCAAGACCCCGAGGGATACGCAGTATTTT. The genes are TRBV28 and TRBJ2-3; D call uncertain. The CDR3 consists of 12 residues. V was trimmed by 7 bases and J by 6 bases, leaving 11 bases between them. Germline CDR1 MDHEN, CDR2 SYDVKM.